The T cell receptor beta chain under discussion was sequenced for a study of T cell responses to AZD1222 COVID-19 vaccine. V dropped 1 base and J dropped 5 bases, with 16 bases sitting between them. This CDR3 is built from 16 residues. Looked up from germline, CDR1 is SGHNT and CDR2 is YENEEA. Study conclusions and caveats: Vaccine-associated CD4 TCRs ranged over spike, dominating at 160-218 and 743-854. Close to half of all spike-specific TCRs reportedly target regions of the variants that are unmutated. Seropositive at baseline were only five or six AZD1222 recipients.

This clone was seen once. Its specificity is unknown. Sequencing used immunoSEQ multiplex PCR; TCRdb keeps in-frame clones, though not all of them. Found here are 160,000 or so clones, about 88% of them singletons; the top ten hold 1.5% to 2%. The clonotype comes from an adult in good health. Sequenced here: peripheral blood, sampled on day 0 of AZD1222 vaccination. The chain is built from TRBV11-3 and TRBJ2-3, with D possibly being TRBD1 or TRBD2 (5 bases each). CDR3 coding DNA: TGTGCCAGCAGCTTAGGGGGGACGGTTACAATAGATACGCAGTATTTT. Residues: CASSLGGTVTIDTQYF. The full variable domain, completed using reference TRBV11-3 and TRBJ2-3, is EAGVVQSPRYKIIEKKQPVAFWCNPISGHNTLYWYLQNLGQGPELLIRYENEEAVDDSQLPKDRFSAERLKGVDSTLKIQPAELGDSAVYLCASSLGGTVTIDTQYFGPGTRLTVL.